This T cell receptor (beta chain) is from a study of Ad26.COV2.S vaccination and SARS-CoV-2 variants. About the research overall: The vaccine Ad26.COV2.S was put into the muscle once, or twice with 56 days between. Notes on the study in general: While placebo recipients had lower spike-specific TCR breadth, vaccine recipients had more.

V was trimmed by 0 bases and J by 0 bases, leaving 9 bases between them. Germline V CDR1 and CDR2: MGHRA, YSYEKL. CDR3 length: 16 amino acids. The treatment is: roughly 19 received Ad26.COV2.S at low or high dose, single or two shots; several received placebo; per-sample allocation not given. Each sample was drawn 63 days after the first injection (of vaccine or placebo). Repertoires were generated with immunoSEQ multiplex PCR, while TCRdb's copy carries only in-frame clones and drops some. The sample records some 320,000 clones, roughly 80% being singletons. As to this clone: Its target is unknown.

This chain uses TRBV4-1 with TRBJ1-3; D is unresolved. Sample: peripheral blood, taken in a trial of Ad26.COV2.S vaccine versus placebo. The sequence derives from a person between 18 and 65 years old who received the Ad26.COV2.S COVID-19 vaccine or a placebo. CDR3 bases: TGCGCCAGCAGCCAAGATGTGATGAGCTCTGGAAACACCATATATTTT. It translates to CASSQDVMSSGNTIYF.